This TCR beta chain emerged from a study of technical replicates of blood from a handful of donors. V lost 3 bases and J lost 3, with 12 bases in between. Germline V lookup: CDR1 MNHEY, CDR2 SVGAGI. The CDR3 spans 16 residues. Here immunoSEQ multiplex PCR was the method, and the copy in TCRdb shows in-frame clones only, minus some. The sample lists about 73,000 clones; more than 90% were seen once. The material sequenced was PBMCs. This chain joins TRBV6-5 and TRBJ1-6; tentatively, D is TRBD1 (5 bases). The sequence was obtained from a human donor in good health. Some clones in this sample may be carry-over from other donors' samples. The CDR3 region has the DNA TGTGCCAGCAGTTATGTGGGGACTAACTATAATTCACCCCTCCACTTT. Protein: CASSYVGTNYNSPLHF.